This entry lists 6 T cell receptor beta chains sequenced from one sample in a study of T cell changes during pregnancy in multiple sclerosis. The repertoire was sequenced with immunoSEQ multiplex PCR; TCRdb's copy has only in-frame clones and lacks some. This sample has tens of thousands of clones; around 90% occur once, and the top ten carry more than 1.5%. This specimen was peripheral blood, taken in the first trimester of pregnancy. All receptors come from a female donor in good health, enrolled as a control in a pregnancy study.

The V and J genes are TRBV27 and TRBJ2-1, with TRBD2 matching over 8 bases. Trimming cost V 0 bases and J 6 bases; bases outside gene matches: 22. The CDR3 is 21 amino acids. CDR1 MNHEY and CDR2 SMNVEV come from the germline V gene (reference sequence). The CDR3 here is CASSLSQMWRGVLSSGNEQFF. The CDR3 DNA follows: TGTGCCAGCAGTTTATCCCAGATGTGGCGGGGGGTCCTCTCGTCCGGCAATGAGCAGTTCTTC.

CDR3 DNA: TGTGCCAGCAGCTTAGCGCAGGGTCCAGATACGCAGTATTTT. It translates to CASSLAQGPDTQYF. V gene TRBV7-9 combines with J gene TRBJ2-3; weak D call: TRBD1 (5 bases). CDR3 size: 14 residues. V was pared by 0 bases and J by 4 bases, with 8 bases between. Germline lookup yields CDR1 SEHNR and CDR2 FQNEAQ (reference sequence).

The chain joins TRBV7-3 to TRBJ1-2, with a weak D call TRBD1 (5 bases). This CDR3 region has 14 residues. Trimming removed 1 base from V and 8 bases from J, with 14 bases in between. The germline V gene encodes CDR1 SGHTA and CDR2 FQGTGA. The CDR3 here is CASSLKPGEGGYTF. The CDR3 bases are TGTGCCAGCAGCTTAAAGCCGGGGGAAGGCGGCTACACCTTC.

J is TRBJ1-2 and V is TRBV27; TRBD1 aligns across 8 bases. Germline values: CDR1 MNHEY, CDR2 SMNVEV (reference sequence). This CDR3 spans 17 amino acids. With V trimmed by 3 bases and J by 4 bases, 13 bases remained unmatched. CDR3 region: CASSFSGTGYSFYGYTF. The CDR3 DNA is TGTGCCAGCAGTTTCTCCGGGACAGGCTATTCTTTCTATGGCTACACCTTC.

This CDR3 reads CASSYSHIHEQYF. The CDR3 DNA is TGTGCCAGCAGTTACTCGCACATCCACGAGCAGTACTTC. The chain carries TRBV6-5 and TRBJ2-7; D is unclear. The CDR3 spans 13 residues. Germline-derived CDR1 and CDR2 are MNHEY and SVGAGI. V was cut by 0 bases and J by 5 bases, with 8 bases left in between.

This chain links TRBV2 with TRBJ1-4; 7 bases match TRBD1. The J segment lost 8 bases and the V segment lost 6 bases, leaving 3 bases of the junction unmatched. The CDR3 totals 12 residues. The germline V gene encodes CDR1 SNHLY and CDR2 FYNNEI. The CDR3 loop reads CASRGDREKLFF. The CDR3 nucleotides are TGTGCCAGCAGGGGGGACAGAGAAAAACTGTTTTTT.